This T cell receptor beta chain is from a study of T cell clones after liver transplantation. The assay was immunoSEQ multiplex PCR, and TCRdb's table has in-frame clones only and misses some. The sample carries more than 75,000 clones, around four fifths recorded once. V lost 4 bases to trimming and J lost 4 bases, with 12 bases between them. Germline V gene sequence: CDR1 MGHRA, CDR2 YSYEKL. This CDR3 is built from 14 residues. The chain carries TRBV4-1 and TRBJ2-3; D might be TRBD2 (6 bases). The TCR was taken from a human patient who received a liver transplant. Some T cells here may be from the graft donor. The sample in question was CD4+ T cells from blood, obtained just over 45 months after liver transplant. CDR3 residues: CASSLRAGPDTQYF. CDR3 coding DNA: TGCGCCAGCAGCCTTCGTGCGGGGCCAGATACGCAGTATTTT.